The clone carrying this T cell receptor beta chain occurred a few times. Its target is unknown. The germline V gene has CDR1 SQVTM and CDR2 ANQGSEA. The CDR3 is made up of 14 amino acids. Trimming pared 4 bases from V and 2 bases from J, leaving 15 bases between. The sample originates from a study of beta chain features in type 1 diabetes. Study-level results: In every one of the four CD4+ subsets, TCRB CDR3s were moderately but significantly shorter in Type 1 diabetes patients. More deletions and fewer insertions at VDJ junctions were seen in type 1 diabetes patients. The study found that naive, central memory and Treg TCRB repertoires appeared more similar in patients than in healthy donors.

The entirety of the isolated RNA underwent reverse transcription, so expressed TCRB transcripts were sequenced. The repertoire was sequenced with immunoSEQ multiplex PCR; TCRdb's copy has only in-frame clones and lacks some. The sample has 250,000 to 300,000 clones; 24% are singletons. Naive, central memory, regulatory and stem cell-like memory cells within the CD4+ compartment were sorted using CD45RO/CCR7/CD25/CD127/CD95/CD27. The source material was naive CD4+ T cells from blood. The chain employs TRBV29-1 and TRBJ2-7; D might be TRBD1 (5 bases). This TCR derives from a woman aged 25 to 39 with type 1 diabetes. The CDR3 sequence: CSVVVRGITYEQYF. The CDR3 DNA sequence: TGCAGCGTTGTCGTAAGGGGAATAACCTACGAGCAGTACTTC.